Shown below are 16 T cell receptor beta chains from a single sample sequenced in a study of blood T cell repertoires in COVID-19. Method: immunoSEQ multiplex PCR; TCRdb's copy keeps in-frame clones and lacks some. Of 280,000 or so clones detected, over 75% appear once; the ten largest clones hold 13%. Sample: peripheral blood. The receptors come from a human donor in a cohort sampled during active COVID-19.

This chain links TRBV5-6 with TRBJ1-1, with D possibly matching TRBD1 (5 bases). Germline lookup yields CDR1 SGHDT and CDR2 YYEEEE. Between the trimmed V and J ends, which lost 2 bases and 4 bases, there was a span of 15 bases. The CDR3 contains 15 residues. The CDR3 DNA sequence: TGTGCCAGCAGCTTTAGGGGCTCCAAGACCACTGAAGCTTTCTTT. Encoded protein: CASSFRGSKTTEAFF. The complete variable domain, with remaining parts taken from reference TRBV5-6 and TRBJ1-1, reads DAGVTQSPTHLIKTRGQQVTLRCSPKSGHDTVSWYQQALGQGPQFIFQYYEEEERQRGNFPDRFSGHQFPNYSSELNVNALLLGDSALYLCASSFRGSKTTEAFFGQGTRLTVV.

In its sample, this clone was seen once. The gene calls are TRBV3-1 (or the pseudogene TRBV3-2) and TRBJ1-2, with TRBD1 matching 7 bases. The V and J ends lost 6 bases and 7 bases, in that order; junction bases with no gene match: 8. This CDR3 contains 13 residues. CDR1 is LGHDT, CDR2 YNNKEL, per germline (reference sequence). CDR3 amino acids: CASSLDRVGGYTF. Here the CDR3 DNA reads TGTGCCAGCAGTCTCGACAGGGTCGGTGGCTACACCTTC.

This chain uses TRBV30 with TRBJ1-4; the D is unclear. The CDR3 contains 14 residues. Trimming took off 0 bases at V and 11 bases at J, with 16 bases between the two ends. The germline gives CDR1 GTSNPN, CDR2 SVGIG (reference sequence). The CDR3 DNA reads TGTGCCTGGAGTGTAAAGGGCGCGGGTACGAAACTGTTTTTT. Encoded protein: CAWSVKGAGTKLFF. Full variable domain (rest looked up from reference TRBV30 and TRBJ1-4): SQTIHQWPATLVQPVGSPLSLECTVEGTSNPNLYWYRQAAGRGLQLLFYSVGIGQISSEVPQNLSASRPQDRQFILSSKKLLLSDSGFYLCAWSVKGAGTKLFFGSGTQLSVL.

This sequence joins TRBV6-1 and TRBJ1-2; D might be TRBD1 (6 bases). V lost 3 bases and J 7 bases, leaving 21 bases between the germline ends. In germline, CDR1 is MNHNS, CDR2 SASEGT. CDR3 length: 16 residues. CDR3 bases: TGTGCCAGCAGTGAGAGTGGGGGGGCTGCTTGGGGTGGCTACACCTTC. The encoded protein is CASSESGGAAWGGYTF.

The gene calls are TRBV27 and TRBJ2-2, with TRBD2 matching over 9 bases. CDR1 is MNHEY, CDR2 SMNVEV, per germline (reference sequence). This CDR3 has 19 residues. After removal of 3 bases from V and 0 bases from J, the junction contained 11 bases not matched to a gene. As DNA, the CDR3 is TGTGCCAGCAGTTTCCGATGGCTAGCGGGATCACCGAACACCGGGGAGCTGTTTTTT. It yields the protein CASSFRWLAGSPNTGELFF.

This clone was seen once. This chain connects TRBV12-3 or TRBV12-4 to TRBJ1-2; D not resolved. The CDR3 loop spans 13 amino acids. V was pared by 0 bases and J by 7 bases, with 9 bases between. CDR3 residues: CASSLALGGGYTF. The CDR3 DNA sequence: TGTGCCAGCAGTTTAGCGTTAGGCGGTGGCTACACCTTC.

Remarks on this clone: Different DNA sequences within this sample yield the same CDR3. V usage is TRBV18 and J usage is TRBJ2-2, with TRBD1 matching 7 bases. The CDR3 runs to 15 residues. After removal of 6 bases from V and 0 bases from J, the junction contained 4 bases not matched to a gene. Germline V gives CDR1 KGHSH, CDR2 LQKENI. The CDR3 coding sequence is TGTGCCAGCTCCCCCGGGACAGCGAACACCGGGGAGCTGTTTTTT. Protein product: CASSPGTANTGELFF.

The chain joins TRBV5-5 to TRBJ2-3; TRBD2 might be the D (6 bases). This CDR3 spans 17 amino acids. Trimming cost V 4 bases and J 6 bases, with 24 bases left between them. Germline V gives CDR1 SGHKS, CDR2 YYEKEE (reference sequence). Here the CDR3 DNA reads TGTGCCAGCAGCGCGGTCTTAAGCGGAGGGTACGGCGATACGCAGTATTTT. Encoded protein: CASSAVLSGGYGDTQYF.

This chain uses TRBV5-4 with TRBJ2-3; weak D call: TRBD2 (6 bases). V was shortened by 1 base and J by 6 bases, with 21 bases between the two germline ends. The CDR3 contains 17 residues. Germline CDR1 is SGHNT and CDR2 is YYREEE (reference sequence). The CDR3 region has the DNA TGTGCCAGCAGCTTGAAATTGAGGACTACCGGCAGGGATACGCAGTATTTT. It encodes CASSLKLRTTGRDTQYF.

The chain joins TRBV10-3 to TRBJ2-7; possible D gene TRBD1, 5 bases. This CDR3 has 15 residues. In germline, CDR1 is ENHRY, CDR2 SYGVKD. V was cut by 7 bases and J by 3 bases, with 19 bases left in between. CDR3 sequence reads: CAIIHTGSFLYEQYF. In nucleotides, the CDR3 is TGTGCCATCATCCATACAGGTTCCTTCCTCTACGAGCAGTACTTC.

This chain uses TRBV29-1 with TRBJ1-1; D is unclear. The CDR3 sequence is 14 residues long. CDR1 SQVTM and CDR2 ANQGSEA come from the germline V gene. Between the trimmed V and J ends, which lost 3 bases and 6 bases, there was a span of 17 bases. The CDR3 nucleotides read TGCAGCGTTGACCGCGCCACCCAAGTCCCTGAAGCTTTCTTT. This gives the protein CSVDRATQVPEAFF.

J is TRBJ2-2 and V is TRBV11-2; D not certain. V gave up 2 bases and J gave up 6 bases, with 7 bases separating them. This CDR3 is 13 amino acids long. Looked up from germline, CDR1 is SGHAT and CDR2 is FQNNGV. CDR3 amino acids: CASSLTRPGELFF. In DNA form, the CDR3 reads TGTGCCAGCAGCTTAACCAGGCCCGGGGAGCTGTTTTTT.

The CDR3 loop is CASTRKDWGREETQYF. In nucleotides, the CDR3 is TGTGCCAGCACCCGGAAAGACTGGGGGAGGGAAGAGACCCAGTACTTC. V and J are TRBV7-2 and TRBJ2-5; 7 nucleotides line up with TRBD2. The ends lost 7 bases at V and 3 bases at J; junction bases unmatched: 14. Germline CDR1 reads SGHTA; CDR2 reads FQGNSA. This CDR3 is 16 amino acids long.

In DNA form, the CDR3 reads TGTGCCAGCGGACAAAAGCAGTACTACGAGCAGTACTTC. It is translated as CASGQKQYYEQYF. This chain joins TRBV27 and TRBJ2-7; D perhaps matches TRBD1 (5 bases). Germline CDR1 and CDR2: MNHEY and SMNVEV (reference sequence). CDR3 size: 13 residues. V was clipped by 8 bases and J by 3 bases, with 14 bases between them.

This rearrangement joins TRBV28 to TRBJ2-2; 7 bases are a match to TRBD2. Germline V lookup: CDR1 MDHEN, CDR2 SYDVKM. The CDR3 has 15 residues. Trimming cost V 4 bases and J 6 bases; bases outside gene matches: 8. The chain's CDR3 is CASSYLGEGSGELFF. CDR3 sequence (DNA): TGTGCCAGCAGTTATTTGGGGGAGGGCTCCGGGGAGCTGTTTTTT.

A few counts support this clone. The genes are TRBV24-1 and TRBJ1-4; 9 bases align to TRBD1. The trim removed 12 bases at V and 4 bases at J, leaving 5 bases unmatched. This CDR3 has 13 amino acids. Germline CDR1 KGHDR, CDR2 SFDVKD. The CDR3 here is CAAQGAGNEKLFF. The CDR3, as DNA: TGTGCCGCACAGGGGGCGGGTAATGAAAAACTGTTTTTT.